This section outlines one TCR beta chain sequence together with its context. Its cognate antigen has yet to be identified. Per-nucleotide qualities are absent, and no much larger clonotype sits a single base away. The cohort consisted of some 730 healthy bone marrow donors. At the time of sampling, all cohort members were nominally healthy, though unrecorded immune exposures were likely present. The donor tested CMV seronegative, placing the donor among the roughly 350 seronegative members of the cohort. A peripheral blood sample was provided by each donor, and peripheral blood mononuclear cells were used for TCR beta sequencing. The Qiagen DNeasy Blood Extraction Kit was used to extract genomic DNA from the blood cell samples. Trimmed from V: 0 bases; trimmed from J: 5 bases; junction bases lacking a gene match: 2. CDR1 and CDR2 were assigned from the germline V gene as SGHRS and YFSETQ. The cysteine opens and the valine closes a CDR3 of 14 amino acids. Just the 42-base CDR3 DNA is kept, in frame starting at base 1.

Receptor amplification or capture employed the immunoSEQ multiplex PCR assay. For the multiplex PCR, a mixture combining 60 forward primers for TCR Vbeta segments and 13 reverse primers for TCR Jbeta segments was used. A multiplex PCR assay on genomic DNA amplified the CDR3 region of rearranged TCR beta genes. On the Illumina HiSeq System, the amplified TCR beta libraries were sequenced as 87-base-pair reads. On the study's bioinformatics: A later analysis tallied 75 million to 85 million unique TCR beta chains across the approximately 670 repertoires, and some 10 million of those chains were shared by two or more donors. A nearest-neighbor algorithm error-corrected the raw reads and collapsed the reads into unique sequences, merging closely related sequences to remove PCR and sequencing errors. V, D and J gene segments were assigned by aligning CDR3 sequences to IMGT reference sequences. For a sequence to be retained, a match of at least six nucleotides to both a V gene segment and a J gene segment was required. Rearrangements were classified as productive when the CDR3 lacked stop codons and remained in frame with V and J, and all other rearrangements were classified as non-productive. CDR3 was defined by IMGT convention, running from the second conserved V-encoded cysteine to the conserved J-encoded phenylalanine. In an earlier analysis of roughly 610 of the donors, sequences lacking an unambiguous match to a single V gene segment were excluded. An earlier analysis of several hundred of the donors called V segments functional above 56.7% productive rearrangements and segregating when the between-donor standard deviation exceeded 5%. A statistical classification framework was built for diagnosing cytomegalovirus status from the catalog of TCR beta chain sequences. In a later analysis, TCR nucleotide sequences were compared against IMGT/GENE-DB human TR gene sequences so that V and J genes could be assigned. A later analysis assigned CDR3 sequences and most-parsimonious VDJ recombination scenarios with the TCRdist pipeline. In a later analysis, each TCR beta chain was defined by its CDR3 amino acid sequence together with its V-gene family, and reads without a unique V-gene family were excluded. As a way to deal with suspected cross-contamination and a sequencing artifact, a later analysis dropped over 550 nucleotide sequences that were highly shared and had low generation probability. In a later analysis, a clonal expansion index was calculated for each public chain from normalized within-repertoire ranks of inferred template counts. A later analysis computed generation probabilities with a VDJ recombination model fitted to out-of-frame rearrangements, and checked the results against IGoR. In a later analysis, TCR-TCR, TCR-HLA and TCR-CMV co-occurrence was scored with hypergeometric tests, and a repertoire-size bias correction was applied to TCR pairs. In a later analysis, false discovery rates were estimated by permuting HLA or CMV assignments 20 times. In a later analysis, co-occurring TCRs were grouped using DBSCAN, and TCRdist sequence similarity was added for clustering within HLA-allele-positive subsets. For co-occurrence clustering, repertoires with fewer than 30,000 or more than 120,000 public chains were excluded, along with five repertoires with anomalous nucleotide sharing. This is the immuneACCESS table as TCRdb keeps it, with only in-frame sequences that have V and J called. A part of the clones is gone; compared with another copy, unresolved V genes explain less than half, and the rest is unexplained. V and J calls and clone size are as listed in that table; D and trimming were resolved from the DNA. This sample gives about 160,000 clones in total; roughly 79% of them show up just once. The ten largest clones add up to roughly 1.5% of the sample.

The data belong to a study of cytomegalovirus exposure and HLA in healthy donors (TCRdb year 2017). About the investigation overall: An earlier analysis of some 500 of the donors reported approximately 300 Gb of sequence data and about 100 million unique TCR beta sequences from approximately 180 million T cells. A later analysis re-examined previously published TCR beta repertoires from more than 550 donors and added high-resolution HLA genotyping to investigate patterns of TCR occurrence. A later genetic analysis took genome-wide SNP genotypes for about 65% of the 666 donors and used that subset as a discovery cohort. A separate validation cohort of roughly 120 different subjects was used in addition to the 666-subject first cohort. A handful of DR-DQ haplotypes were handled as single units for association and clustering because linkage in the cohort was strong. High-throughput TCR immunosequencing, statistical association of individual TCRs with disease status, and machine learning were combined to predict cytomegalovirus infection status. Typing coverage differed by locus: A, B, C, DRB1 and DQB1 were typed in roughly 620-630 donors, DQA1 in 522, DPA1 in 600 to 610, and DPB1 in 472. Using immunosequencing, the study profiled T cell repertoires from 640 or so subjects and related those repertoires to cytomegalovirus serostatus. Donor age, sex, ethnicity and CMV serostatus were compiled together with the repertoire data. An earlier analysis of 587 of the donors used high-throughput TCR beta sequencing to judge whether each TCR beta V gene segment behaved as functional or pseudogenic. In the later analysis, no new phenotypic data were used to find candidate immune exposures; instead, reliance was placed on TCR beta sequences and their occurrence across donors. On average, over 200,000 unique TCR beta nucleotide sequences were sequenced per donor among several hundred genotyped donors of the cohort, with 15% to 20% of those sequences being non-productive. Class I and class II HLA loci were covered by the typing at four-digit resolution. An early release that covered about 600 HLA-typed donors contained around 330 gigabases of sequencing data and about 84 million unique TCR sequences. The study aimed to test whether cataloging public T cell receptors could reveal signatures of past pathogen exposure. Every discovery cohort repertoire had been produced on one sequencing platform. Among the approximately 400 genotyped donors, around 81% belonged to the genetic ancestry cluster associated with self-reported Caucasian donors.

Beyond this particular receptor, the publication reports: A total of roughly 160 TCR beta chains were listed by the study as associated with cytomegalovirus. HLA typing was unavailable for some donors at each locus, so association tests used only the typed subset. Compared with equally common non-associated chains, HLA-associated TCR beta chains in a later analysis were more clonally expanded and had lower generation probabilities. A further reported finding was that TCR beta sequences accurately predicted the HLA-A and HLA-B alleles for most subjects in the first cohort. Linkage disequilibrium might explain the correlated functional status among segregating V segments, but an unknown experimental factor could not be excluded. Across donors, most TCR sequences were observed very rarely, whereas some public TCRs were present in many individuals. The only immune exposure information available for the cohort was CMV serostatus. In this cohort, only TCR beta chains were sequenced, and detectable features were limited by the absence of alpha or paired-chain data. Sequencing depth was assumed to be roughly uniform across donors in the presence/absence analyses, though that assumption may not hold. In a later analysis, 16,951 TCR beta sequences were associated with specific HLA alleles at a false discovery rate of 0.05. The earlier analysis of fewer than 750 of the donors excluded 15 to 20 rarely observed V segments, including chromosome 9 orphons, because counts were too low. The 87-base-pair reads could not distinguish some IMGT-functional V segments, including TRBV6-2 and TRBV6-3, so those segments were excluded. A cluster of highly shared sequence variants was judged likely to be a technical artifact of the sequencing pipeline. When HLA alleles, especially DR and DQ, strongly co-occurred, attributing TCR associations to individual alleles was difficult. In a later analysis, most CMV-associated TCR beta chains were found to appear HLA-restricted, with HLA associations seemingly driven largely by CMV exposure. In vitro tests confirmed that a few of the cytomegalovirus-associated TCR beta chains recognize cytomegalovirus antigens. In a later analysis, several top co-occurrence clusters were reported to appear linked to parvovirus B19, influenza, CMV and Epstein-Barr virus. The authors suggested that the approach could potentially be generalized to other disease states and immunological phenotypes. In a later analysis, the rate of TCR association differed among HLA loci, with DRB1 alleles having the most associated TCRs and HLA-C alleles having the fewest. Cytomegalovirus status was reported to be diagnosed by the classifier with high specificity and sensitivity in both the original and validation cohorts. In a later genetic analysis, a missense DCLRE1C variant was associated with V-gene and J-gene trimming of TCR beta chains, and the association was replicated in an independent cohort. An earlier analysis of around 600 of the donors showed that most TCR beta V segments appeared in productive rearrangements either about 90% or about 30% of the time, which broadly matched IMGT annotations. In a later genetic analysis, fewer N-insertions in productive TCRs were reported among donors in an Asian-associated ancestry cluster than the roughly 700-donor mean.

The chain links TRBV5-1 with TRBJ2-7, and 10 junctional nucleotides match TRBD1. Sequenced material: PBMCs. The clonotype originates from a man between 35 and 55 years old in good health and CMV-seronegative. The CDR3 loop reads CASSLVGTGDEQYV. The DNA sequence is as follows: TGCGCCAGCAGCTTGGTTGGGACAGGGGACGAGCAGTACGTC.